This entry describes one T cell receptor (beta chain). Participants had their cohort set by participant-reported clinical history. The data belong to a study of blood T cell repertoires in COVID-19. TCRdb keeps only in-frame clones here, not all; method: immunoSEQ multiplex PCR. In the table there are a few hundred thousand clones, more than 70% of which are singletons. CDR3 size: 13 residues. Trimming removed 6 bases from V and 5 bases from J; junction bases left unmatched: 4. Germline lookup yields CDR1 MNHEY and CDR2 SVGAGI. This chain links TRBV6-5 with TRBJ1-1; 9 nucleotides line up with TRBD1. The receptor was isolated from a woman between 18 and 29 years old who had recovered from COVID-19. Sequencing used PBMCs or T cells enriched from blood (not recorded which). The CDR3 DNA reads TGTGCCAGCAGCCCCGGACAGGGGACTGAAGCTTTCTTT. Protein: CASSPGQGTEAFF.